The present T cell receptor beta chain was sequenced within a study of liver allograft versus peripheral blood T cells. Across the study: Graft-liver T cell receptor repertoires were compared against recipient peripheral blood repertoires. General study findings and limits: Reported data describe T cell receptor repertoires within liver allografts as differing from those in peripheral blood.

Germline V lookup: CDR1 SGDLS, CDR2 YYNGEE. The CDR3 contains 16 residues. V was pared by 4 bases and J by 0 bases, with 3 bases of the junction left unmatched. This clonotype was counted ten times or more. Its antigen is still unknown. TCRdb itself ran the reads through MiXCR, one entry per CDR3 protein. This table holds some 14,000 distinct CDR3 sequences, approximately 17% found once. The chain couples TRBV9 to TRBJ2-1, with 11 bases fitting TRBD2. This clonotype was obtained from a human patient who had a liver transplant. Some T cells may be provided by the graft donor. Written as DNA, the CDR3 is TGTGCCAGCAGCCACACTAGCGGGAGCTCCTACAATGAGCAGTTCTTC. It codes for CASSHTSGSSYNEQFF.